This T cell receptor beta chain was identified in a study of blood T cell repertoires in COVID-19. Generated by immunoSEQ multiplex PCR, the TCRdb table keeps only in-frame clones and is missing some. The profile shows just over 95,000 clones, around nine tenths of them singletons. Germline CDR1 and CDR2: SQVTM and ANQGSEA. V was cut by 4 bases and J by 6 bases, with 12 bases left in between. CDR3 length equals 12 residues. Input material: peripheral blood. The chain joins TRBV29-1 to TRBJ1-2; the D is unclear. The origin of this receptor is a man in his 60s with acute or convalescent COVID-19. The chain's CDR3 is CSVGRGGHGYTF. CDR3 sequence (DNA): TGCAGCGTTGGACGGGGAGGCCATGGCTACACCTTC.